The 20 T cell receptor beta chains reported below all come from one sample, sequenced in a study of T cells after yellow fever vaccination (dated by TCRdb to between 2018 and 2021). The library was produced with 5' RACE. These reads were obtained on an Illumina HiSeq 2500. TCRdb reworked the public reads: Q25 trimming with fastp, MiXCR clone assembly, productive beta chains retained. Entries that share a CDR3 protein sequence are merged under the most common genes and DNA. Here the sample has some 500,000 distinct CDR3 sequences; roughly 12% occur a single time. 11% to 15% of the sample is in the top ten clones. The intended sense of this specimen's treatment or condition label: live attenuated yellow fever vaccine strain. This sample comprised PBMCs, obtained on the day of the yellow fever booster vaccination. These receptor sequences come from a man aged 30 to 39 who received the YFV17D yellow fever vaccine.

This clonotype was detected only a few times. This rearrangement joins TRBV7-2 to TRBJ2-7; tentatively, D is TRBD2 (5 bases). The CDR3 has 15 residues. The V gene's germline CDR1 is SGHTA and CDR2 FQGNSA. V was clipped by 5 bases and J by 2 bases, with 16 bases between them. The CDR3 DNA sequence: TGTGCCAGCAGCCTCGACCGGGAACCTACCTACGAGCAGTACTTC. This translates into CASSLDREPTYEQYF.

The CDR3 reads CASSVETAIYNEQFF. The CDR3 DNA follows: TGTGCCAGCAGCGTAGAAACAGCTATCTACAATGAGCAGTTCTTC. This rearrangement joins TRBV9 to TRBJ2-1; D unclear. Germline V gene lookup returns CDR1 SGDLS and CDR2 YYNGEE. This CDR3 is 15 amino acids long. V lost 0 bases and J 3 bases, leaving 10 bases between the germline ends.

This clonotype was detected a few times. The chain combines TRBV20-1 with TRBJ2-7; no definite D call. The CDR3 totals 13 residues. The germline CDR1 and CDR2 sequences are DFQATT and SNEGSKA (reference sequence). The V gene lost 1 base and the J gene lost 3 bases, with 10 bases spanning the gap. The DNA of the CDR3 is TGCAGTGCTAGAGCTAAGAAGTACTACGAGCAGTACTTC. It translates to CSARAKKYYEQYF.

This clonotype was observed a handful of times. This chain uses TRBV20-1 with TRBJ2-1, with 11 positions matching TRBD2. The CDR3 has 14 residues. Germline V CDR1 and CDR2: DFQATT, SNEGSKA (reference sequence). With 3 bases clipped from V and 8 bases from J, the junction kept 6 bases outside the gene matches. The CDR3 protein is CSASGVAGGHEQFF. The CDR3 bases are TGCAGTGCTAGCGGTGTAGCGGGAGGGCATGAGCAGTTCTTC.

This clonotype was found many times. The chain couples TRBV4-2 to TRBJ2-1, with TRBD2 as a possible D gene (6 bases). Germline loops: CDR1 LGHNA, CDR2 YNFKEQ. The CDR3 sequence is 15 residues long. Between the trimmed V and J ends, which lost 1 base and 2 bases, there was a span of 9 bases. CDR3 DNA sequence: TGTGCCAGCAGCCAAGGTGGAGGGCCCTACAATGAGCAGTTCTTC. This sequence encodes CASSQGGGPYNEQFF.

The chain combines TRBV30 with TRBJ1-2, with TRBD1 as a possible D gene (5 bases). Germline V gene sequence: CDR1 GTSNPN, CDR2 SVGIG (reference sequence). V was shortened by 3 bases and J by 2 bases, with 13 bases between the two germline ends. This CDR3 is built from 14 residues. The CDR3 sequence is CAWRGLRLNYGYTF. The CDR3 region has the DNA TGTGCCTGGAGGGGGCTCCGGCTGAACTATGGCTACACCTTC.

The gene calls are TRBV20-1 and TRBJ1-4; D is possibly TRBD1 (6 bases). The germline V gene has CDR1 DFQATT and CDR2 SNEGSKA (reference sequence). The CDR3 is 14 amino acids. With 6 bases removed from V and 8 bases from J, the gap between germline ends came to 19 bases. This CDR3 reads CSASGGARDEKLFF. Here the CDR3 DNA reads TGCAGTGCCAGCGGGGGGGCGCGGGACGAAAAACTGTTTTTT.

In this sample, this clonotype turned up a few times. This sequence joins TRBV6-5 and TRBJ2-7; D call uncertain. Germline V gene data show CDR1 as MNHEY and CDR2 as SVGAGI. The V end was cut by 2 bases, the J end by 2 bases, with 13 bases between. This CDR3 has 15 residues. CDR3 DNA sequence: TGTGCCAGCAGTTACCTGGGGTCCTCGGCCTACGAGCAGTACTTC. Its protein product is CASSYLGSSAYEQYF.

This clonotype was detected only a few times. This rearrangement joins TRBV7-2 to TRBJ2-1; 11 nucleotides line up with TRBD2. CDR1 and CDR2 from the germline V gene are SGHTA and FQGNSA. After removal of 1 base from V and 5 bases from J, the junction contained 1 base not matched to a gene. CDR3 size: 15 residues. Here the CDR3 reads CASSLVLAGDNEQFF. In nucleotides, the CDR3 is TGTGCCAGCAGCTTAGTACTAGCGGGAGACAATGAGCAGTTCTTC.

In its sample, this clonotype was seen a few times. The CDR3 sequence is CASSPSFEQFF. The CDR3 DNA reads as TGTGCCAGCTCACCATCGTTTGAGCAGTTCTTC. The chain recombines TRBV18 with TRBJ2-1; D gene unclear. V lost 2 bases, J lost 9 bases, and 5 bases lay in between. The germline V gene has CDR1 KGHSH and CDR2 LQKENI. CDR3 length: 11 amino acids.

This clonotype appeared a few times. The rearrangement joins TRBV7-8 to TRBJ2-7, with 8 bases matching TRBD2. The CDR3 loop spans 15 amino acids. The V and J ends lost 3 bases and 2 bases, in that order; junction bases with no gene match: 6. CDR1 SGHVS and CDR2 FQNEAQ come from the germline V gene. CDR3 in DNA: TGTGCCAGCAGCTTTAGCGGGACCACTACCTACGAGCAGTACTTC. It is translated as CASSFSGTTTYEQYF.

The table lists this clonotype with a few counts. The chain joins TRBV6-2 or TRBV6-3 to TRBJ2-3; tentatively, D is TRBD2 (5 bases). V dropped 0 bases and J dropped 13 bases, with 14 bases sitting between them. The germline V gene has CDR1 MNHEY and CDR2 SVGEGT. The CDR3 sequence is 13 residues long. The CDR3 nucleotides are TGTGCCAGCAGTTACTCGACCCACCTGGAGGAGTATTTT. Its translation: CASSYSTHLEEYF.

V gene TRBV20-1 combines with J gene TRBJ2-7; D remains ambiguous. The CDR3 runs to 15 residues. Trimming pared 7 bases from V and 0 bases from J, leaving 19 bases between. CDR1 is DFQATT, CDR2 SNEGSKA, per germline (reference sequence). The CDR3, as DNA: TGCAGTGTTCGGCGTGCAAGCGATGTCTCCTACGAGCAGTACTTC. It encodes CSVRRASDVSYEQYF.

This clonotype was seen only a few times. V is TRBV20-1 and J is TRBJ2-3; 7 bases map to TRBD2. The V segment lost 2 bases and the J segment 5 bases; nucleotides outside the gene matches: 10. The CDR3 length is 15 residues. Germline V lookup: CDR1 DFQATT, CDR2 SNEGSKA (reference sequence). For the CDR3, the DNA is TGCAGTGCTAGAAGTGGGCGCGGGAGCGAAGATACGCAGTATTTT. Its protein is CSARSGRGSEDTQYF.

CDR3 nucleotides: TGTGCCAGCAGCTACGACAGGGGCACCTACAATGAGCAGTTCTTC. It translates to CASSYDRGTYNEQFF. The chain has TRBV7-2 and TRBJ2-1; 8 bases are shared with TRBD1. The CDR3 length is 15 residues. Germline V gene data show CDR1 as SGHTA and CDR2 as FQGNSA. J lost 2 bases, V lost 4 bases, and 4 bases had no gene match.

This clonotype occurred a few times. The chain carries TRBV2 and TRBJ2-7, with D possibly TRBD1 on 5 matching bases. The CDR3 contains 15 residues. Germline CDR1 and CDR2: SNHLY and FYNNEI. Trimming cost V 7 bases and J 2 bases, with 18 bases left between them. The CDR3 sequence is CASTLSGAGPYEQYF. The CDR3 DNA follows: TGTGCCAGCACCCTGTCGGGCGCAGGGCCCTACGAGCAGTACTTC.

This clonotype was picked up a small number of times. This sequence joins TRBV7-9 and TRBJ1-1; possibly TRBD1 for D (6 bases). The V end lost 1 base, the J end lost 11 bases, and 14 bases lay between the germline ends. Germline CDR1 SEHNR, CDR2 FQNEAQ (reference sequence). This CDR3 has 13 amino acids. CDR3 nucleotide sequence: TGTGCCAGCAGCTTAGGTACGTCGGGGGCGGCTTTCTTT. This gives the protein CASSLGTSGAAFF.

This chain uses TRBV5-5 with TRBJ2-1; weak D call: TRBD1 (6 bases). Trimming cost V 7 bases and J 2 bases, with 19 bases left between them. The germline CDR1 and CDR2 sequences are SGHKS and YYEKEE (reference sequence). The CDR3 contains 16 residues. The chain's CDR3 is CASQTQNRDTYNEQFF. Written as DNA, the CDR3 is TGTGCCAGCCAAACACAAAACAGGGATACCTACAATGAGCAGTTCTTC.

Only a few counts were recorded for this clonotype. The DNA for the CDR3 is TGTGCCAGCAGTTTATTTTCCGGGGTGGGGGAGACCCAGTACTTC. Its protein product is CASSLFSGVGETQYF. The V and J genes are TRBV27 and TRBJ2-5; TRBD2 might be the D (5 bases). Germline V CDR1 and CDR2: MNHEY, SMNVEV (reference sequence). Trimming removed 1 base from V and 5 bases from J, with 14 bases in between. This CDR3 is built from 15 residues.

CDR3 DNA sequence: TGTGCCAGCAGCCGATCGATCCCCGGGAGAGGGCAGTTCTTC. Its translation is CASSRSIPGRGQFF. V and J are TRBV5-4 and TRBJ2-1, with a tentative D call TRBD2 (6 bases). The germline V and J ends were trimmed by 4 bases and 12 bases, with 20 bases remaining between them. The CDR3 extends over 14 amino acids. Germline V CDR1 and CDR2: SGHNT, YYREEE (reference sequence).